The 3 T cell receptor beta chains below were found in one sample sequenced in a study of siplizumab effects on memory and regulatory T cells. The data were produced by immunoSEQ multiplex PCR, yet TCRdb's version contains in-frame clones alone and is incomplete. The table lists roughly 100,000 clones, 93% of them singletons. Sequenced: CD8+ T cells sorted from blood. The receptor source for this set is a human donor in good health.

The chain combines TRBV5-6 with TRBJ2-1; D not certain. There are 16 residues in the CDR3. Trimming removed 2 bases from V and 0 bases from J, with 12 bases in between. Germline CDR1 reads SGHDT; CDR2 reads YYEEEE. The DNA of the CDR3 is TGTGCCAGCAGCTTTCTCGGATTGGGCTCCTACAATGAGCAGTTCTTC. It codes for CASSFLGLGSYNEQFF.

The V call is TRBV6-1, the J call TRBJ2-3; 11 bases line up with TRBD2. CDR3 size: 17 residues. V was clipped by 4 bases and J by 2 bases; unmatched bases: 8. Germline values: CDR1 MNHNS, CDR2 SASEGT. The CDR3 DNA follows: TGTGCCAGCAGTGCCATTCTAGCGGGGGGCATCACAGATACGCAGTATTTT. Its translation is CASSAILAGGITDTQYF.

V usage is TRBV6-6 and J usage is TRBJ1-1, with unresolved D. Trimming pared 4 bases from V and 2 bases from J, leaving 8 bases between. The germline gives CDR1 MNHNY, CDR2 SVGAGI (reference sequence). CDR3 length: 13 amino acids. Written as DNA, the CDR3 is TGTGCCAGCAGTTGGAATGATAACACTGAAGCTTTCTTT. This sequence encodes CASSWNDNTEAFF.